This TCR beta chain came from a study of lymphopenia after photon versus proton radiotherapy. Comment on this clone: The antigen is unknown.

Germline V lookup: CDR1 MRHNA, CDR2 SNTAGT. CDR3 length: 15 amino acids. The trim removed 2 bases at V and 4 bases at J, leaving 1 base unmatched. Sequencing was performed with immunoSEQ multiplex PCR; in TCRdb, only in-frame clones are kept and a portion is missing. The table lists 40,000 or so clones, about 85% of them singletons, with 2.2% in the top ten. Study-wide results and limits: Photon-treated patients lost naive T cells and TCR diversity; proton-treated stayed stable. After the lymphocyte nadir, photon-treated repertoires showed oligoclonal expansion, especially of CD8+ Temra cells. Survival link was tested only in deceased patients; proton benefit remains a possibility. Post-nadir TCR diversity decline inversely tracked overall survival among those who died.

This rearrangement joins TRBV6-4 to TRBJ2-3; 12 bases agree with TRBD1. Here the sequenced sample was peripheral blood, taken from a patient treated with photon-based radiotherapy. This receptor was obtained from a man aged 40-55 years with gastric cancer. DNA of the CDR3: TGTGCCAGCAGTGACGGGACAGGGGGCGCAGATACGCAGTATTTT. As protein: CASSDGTGGADTQYF.